This TCR beta chain derives from a study of blood T cell repertoires in COVID-19. At the level of the study: The United States, Italy and Spain provided the acute and convalescent COVID-19 samples. The cDNA or gDNA used as material had been derived from T cells, B-cell-depleted T cells, or PBMCs.

This CDR3 comprises 14 residues. Germline V gene sequence: CDR1 MNHEY, CDR2 SMNVEV (reference sequence). The V gene lost 2 bases and the J gene lost 3 bases, with 10 bases spanning the gap. Authors' processing steps: Amplification of reference gene primers was used by the study to estimate nucleated cell counts. The repertoire was sequenced with immunoSEQ multiplex PCR; TCRdb's copy has only in-frame clones and lacks some. Clonal size and the V and J genes are those of that table, whereas D and trimming came from the DNA. The sample carries about 70,000 clones, around 86% recorded once. The gene calls are TRBV27 and TRBJ1-1; D remains ambiguous. The clonotype was recovered from a human donor in a cohort sampled during active COVID-19. Source material: peripheral blood. The CDR3 here is CASSLRARDTEAFF. The CDR3 region has the DNA TGTGCCAGCAGTTTACGAGCGAGGGACACTGAAGCTTTCTTT.